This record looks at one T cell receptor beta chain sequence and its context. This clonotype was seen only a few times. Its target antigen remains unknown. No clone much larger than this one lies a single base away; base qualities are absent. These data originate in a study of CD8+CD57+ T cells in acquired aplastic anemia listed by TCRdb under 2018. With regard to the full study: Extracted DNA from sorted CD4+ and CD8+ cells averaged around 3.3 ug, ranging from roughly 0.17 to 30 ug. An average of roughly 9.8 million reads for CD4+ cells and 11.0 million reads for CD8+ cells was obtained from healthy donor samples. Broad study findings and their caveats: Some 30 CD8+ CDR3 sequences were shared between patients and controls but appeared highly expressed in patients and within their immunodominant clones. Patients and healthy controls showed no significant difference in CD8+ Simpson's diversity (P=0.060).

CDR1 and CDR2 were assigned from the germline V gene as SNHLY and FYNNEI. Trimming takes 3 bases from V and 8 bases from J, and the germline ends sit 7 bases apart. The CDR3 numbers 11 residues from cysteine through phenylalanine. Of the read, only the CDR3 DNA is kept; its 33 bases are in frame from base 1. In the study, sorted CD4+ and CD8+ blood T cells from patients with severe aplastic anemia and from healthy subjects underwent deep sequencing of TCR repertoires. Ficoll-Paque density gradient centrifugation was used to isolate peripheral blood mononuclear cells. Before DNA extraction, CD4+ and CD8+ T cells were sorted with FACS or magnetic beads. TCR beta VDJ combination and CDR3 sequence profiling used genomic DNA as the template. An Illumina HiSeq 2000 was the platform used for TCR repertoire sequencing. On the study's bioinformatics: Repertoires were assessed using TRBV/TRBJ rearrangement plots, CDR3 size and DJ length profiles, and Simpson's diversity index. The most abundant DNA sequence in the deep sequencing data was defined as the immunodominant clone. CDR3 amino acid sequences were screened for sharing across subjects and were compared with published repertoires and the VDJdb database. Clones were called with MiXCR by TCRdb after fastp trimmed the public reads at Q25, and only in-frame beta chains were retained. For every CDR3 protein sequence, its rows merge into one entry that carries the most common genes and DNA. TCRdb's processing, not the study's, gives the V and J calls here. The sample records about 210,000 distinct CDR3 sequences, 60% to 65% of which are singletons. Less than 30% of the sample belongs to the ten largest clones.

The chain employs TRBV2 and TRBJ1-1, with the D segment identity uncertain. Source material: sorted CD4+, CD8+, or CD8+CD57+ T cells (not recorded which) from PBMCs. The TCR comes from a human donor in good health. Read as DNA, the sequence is TGTGCCAGCAGTGACAGCCCAGAAGCTTTCTTT. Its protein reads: CASSDSPEAFF.